The 9 T cell receptor beta chains below were found in one sample sequenced in a study of T cells in Graves' hyperthyroidism and ophthalmopathy. Researchers amplified the TCR beta CDR3 regions from RNA transcripts. Researchers ran a first-round RT-PCR on the TCR CDR3 using the HTBI primer set. TCRdb called the multiplex PCR reads again in MiXCR, with one record for every CDR3 protein. Among around 420,000 distinct CDR3 sequences listed, less than 20% were seen once. Sequencing input: blood. These receptors were taken from a woman between 18 and 29 years old with Graves' hyperthyroidism.

The V gene is TRBV6-1, the J gene TRBJ2-3, with a possible D match to TRBD1 (6 bases). The CDR3 runs to 12 residues. Germline CDR1 and CDR2: MNHNS and SASEGT. The ends were cut back, 6 bases at V and 6 bases at J, with 10 bases in the middle. CDR3 nucleotide sequence: TGTGCCAGCAGGAGGACAGCGGATACGCAGTATTTT. This codes for CASRRTADTQYF.

Of note for this clonotype: The germline gene is not matched at one end of the junction; a read error may be the cause. The genes are TRBV4-1 and TRBJ2-4; D assignment may be TRBD1 or TRBD2 (5 bases each). The CDR3 extends over 17 amino acids. Germline CDR1 MGHRA, CDR2 YSYEKL. CDR3 loop: CAGSAWDHLPAKNIQYF. CDR3 in DNA: TGCGCCGGCAGCGCGTGGGACCACCTTCCCGCCAAAAACATTCAGTACTTC.

There are a few counts of this clonotype. V and J are TRBV5-8 and TRBJ2-7; D unclear. V gave up 4 bases and J gave up 6 bases, with 11 bases separating them. The CDR3 is 12 amino acids. CDR1 is SGHTS, CDR2 YDEGEE, per germline. Here the CDR3 reads CASSPIPLEQYF. The DNA of the CDR3 is TGTGCCAGCAGCCCGATTCCGCTCGAGCAGTACTTC.

There are many counts of this clonotype. The chain employs TRBV6-1 and TRBJ2-3; D ambiguous. CDR3 length: 12 amino acids. Deletions cut 4 bases from V and 6 bases from J, with 8 bases between. The germline V gene encodes CDR1 MNHNS and CDR2 SASEGT. The CDR3 here is CASSVFGDTQYF. The CDR3 coding sequence is TGTGCCAGCAGTGTATTTGGTGATACGCAGTATTTT.

This clonotype was seen ten or more times. For the CDR3, the DNA is TGTGCCAGCAGAACACTTAGAACCGGGGAGCTGTTTTTT. This codes for CASRTLRTGELFF. The chain couples TRBV6-1 to TRBJ2-2; D not resolved. The CDR3 loop spans 13 amino acids. Germline CDR1 and CDR2: MNHNS and SASEGT. V lost 6 bases to trimming and J lost 5 bases, with 10 bases between them.

About this clonotype itself: Mismatch with germline at one junction end may stem from a read error. The V call is TRBV5-1, the J call TRBJ2-3, with 13 nucleotides matching TRBD2. Per the germline V gene, CDR1 is SGHRS and CDR2 is YFSETQ. The CDR3 loop spans 17 amino acids. The CDR3 nucleotides read TGTGCCAGCAGCTTTGGACTAGCGGGAGAGGGCACAGATACGCAGTATTTT. It encodes CASSFGLAGEGTDTQYF.

In regard to this clonotype: The conserved final phenylalanine or tryptophan is absent from the CDR3, which likely points to a read error. The chain joins TRBV5-1 to TRBJ2-7; D might be TRBD1 or TRBD2, each matching 6 bases. The germline gives CDR1 SGHRS, CDR2 YFSETQ. The CDR3 contains 12 residues. Trimming removed 4 bases from V and 5 bases from J, with 10 bases in between. CDR3 sequence: CASSRRGDEQYL. CDR3 coding DNA: TGCGCCAGCAGCCGAAGGGGGGACGAGCAGTACCTC.

This clonotype was detected only a few times. Possible read error: a much larger clone is one base away. The chain has TRBV3-1 and TRBJ2-7, with unresolved D. The CDR3 length is 13 residues. The germline V gene has CDR1 LGHDT and CDR2 YNNKEL (reference sequence). CDR3 nucleotide sequence: TGTGCCAGCAGCCAAGGACATTTATACGGGCAGTACTTC. It is translated as CASSQGHLYGQYF.

This clonotype was recorded many times. The gene calls are TRBV6-1 and TRBJ2-3, with TRBD1 matching over 7 bases. The CDR3 spans 15 residues. Germline loops: CDR1 MNHNS, CDR2 SASEGT. The V segment lost 0 bases and the J segment 4 bases; nucleotides outside the gene matches: 4. The CDR3 protein is CASSEAETGPDTQYF. Written as DNA, the CDR3 is TGTGCCAGCAGTGAAGCGGAGACAGGGCCAGATACGCAGTATTTT.